This T cell receptor beta chain originates from a study of somatic mutations in cytotoxic T cells in rheumatoid arthritis. This clone came up a few times. Its antigen is currently unknown. The CDR3 length is 12 residues. Germline V lookup: CDR1 MGHRA, CDR2 YSYEKL. V was pared by 0 bases and J by 4 bases, with 4 bases between. General study points: A slight TRBV07 underrepresentation in rheumatoid arthritis patients was reported without multiple-comparison adjustment. It was in rheumatoid arthritis patients, but not in healthy controls, that CD8+ clonality increased with age.

Clones were read by immunoSEQ multiplex PCR, and TCRdb kept only the in-frame ones, dropping some. The sample lists 35,000 to 40,000 clones; approximately 80% were seen once. The rearrangement uses TRBV4-1 and TRBJ2-7; D ambiguous. Material: CD8+ T cells sorted from blood. The clonotype originates from a man aged 35 to 55 in good health. The chain's CDR3 is CASSQEGYEQYF. CDR3 nucleotides: TGCGCCAGCAGCCAAGAAGGGTACGAGCAGTACTTC.